This T cell receptor beta chain was retrieved from a study of T cells in Graves' hyperthyroidism and ophthalmopathy. An absence of ophthalmopathy progression within 18 months meant stable Graves' hyperthyroidism. Clinical symptoms, serum thyroxine and TRAb, thyroid ultrasound and orbital computed tomography were used for the diagnoses. CDR3 size: 16 residues. V was shortened by 6 bases and J by 4 bases, with 19 bases between the two germline ends. Germline loops: CDR1 DFQATT, CDR2 SNEGSKA (reference sequence). RNA transcripts were the template for amplifying TCR beta CDR3 regions. The HTBI primer set drove a first-round RT-PCR of the TCR CDR3. MiXCR, applied by TCRdb to the multiplex PCR reads, yields one record per CDR3 protein. The sample carries fewer than 750,000 distinct CDR3 sequences, more than 45% recorded once. Study-wide points: Most thyroid clonotypes with frequency above 0.001 were detected in blood. Ophthalmopathy and stable hyperthyroidism were told apart by a 13 V-J model.

This clonotype came up once. Its matching antigen is unknown. This TCR was sampled from a woman younger than 35 with Graves' hyperthyroidism. V gene TRBV20-1 combines with J gene TRBJ2-6, with D perhaps matching TRBD1 (5 bases). Sequencing was done on a sample of peripheral blood or thyroid tissue (not recorded which). DNA for the CDR3: TGCAGTGCCTGGAGTAACCAGGGTACCGGGGCCAACGTCCTGACTTTC. It encodes CSAWSNQGTGANVLTF.